The 9 T cell receptor beta chains below were found in one sample sequenced in a study of blood T cell repertoires in COVID-19. The table came from immunoSEQ multiplex PCR; TCRdb's copy has only in-frame clones and leaves some out. In the table there are 150,000 to 200,000 clones, 80% to 90% of which are singletons. The source material was peripheral blood. These receptors all stem from an elderly woman with acute or convalescent COVID-19.

The rearrangement joins TRBV28 to TRBJ1-5; TRBD1 is a possible D gene (5 bases). Germline loops: CDR1 MDHEN, CDR2 SYDVKM. V lost 5 bases and J 0 bases, leaving 14 bases between the germline ends. CDR3 length equals 16 residues. CDR3 coding DNA: TGTGCCAGCAGTCCCCCCAGGGTTTTTAGCAATCAGCCCCAGCATTTT. Protein sequence: CASSPPRVFSNQPQHF.

Comments on this clone: A junction boundary mismatches the germline segment, possibly from a read error. The rearrangement links TRBV5-6 to TRBJ1-6, with 8 positions matching TRBD1. There are 17 residues in the CDR3. Germline-derived CDR1 and CDR2 are SGHDT and YYEEEE. CDR3 sequence: CASSFGQGGGHNSPPHF. In DNA, the CDR3 is TGTGCCAGCAGCTTTGGACAGGGAGGGGGTCATAATTCACCCCCCCACTTT.

The J gene is TRBJ2-6, the V gene TRBV30; maybe TRBD2 (6 bases). Germline CDR1 is GTSNPN and CDR2 is SVGIG (reference sequence). CDR3 length: 17 amino acids. Trimming stripped 4 bases from V and 0 bases from J, with 16 bases between. The CDR3 nucleotides are TGTGCCTGGACCGGAGGGCGGACGGGCTCTGGGGCCAACGTCCTGACTTTC. Translation gives CAWTGGRTGSGANVLTF.

The chain uses TRBV6-5 and TRBJ1-2; D gene uncertain. The CDR3 is 13 amino acids. Germline CDR1 reads MNHEY; CDR2 reads SVGAGI. Trimming removed 6 bases from V and 2 bases from J, with 10 bases in between. CDR3 residues: CASRPGGNYGYTF. The CDR3 DNA sequence: TGTGCCAGCAGACCAGGTGGAAACTATGGCTACACCTTC.

This rearrangement joins TRBV19 to TRBJ1-5, with D unresolved. Germline V gives CDR1 LNHDA, CDR2 SQIVND (reference sequence). This CDR3 region has 16 residues. V lost 8 bases and J 2 bases, leaving 19 bases between the germline ends. The CDR3 reads CASSVWGMRGNQPQHF. DNA of the CDR3: TGTGCCAGTTCCGTGTGGGGAATGAGGGGCAATCAGCCCCAGCATTTT.

The chain employs TRBV19 and TRBJ2-3; 9 positions agree with TRBD2. Germline V gives CDR1 LNHDA, CDR2 SQIVND (reference sequence). This CDR3 region has 15 residues. V dropped 4 bases and J dropped 2; count of bases not matched to a gene: 4. CDR3 sequence (DNA): TGTGCCAGTAGTACTCCTAGCGGGAACACAGATACGCAGTATTTT. Translated, it gives CASSTPSGNTDTQYF.

This clone appeared a few times. The chain joins TRBV3-1 (or the pseudogene TRBV3-2) to TRBJ2-1; the match to TRBD2 covers 8 bases. The CDR3 loop spans 15 amino acids. Losses at the gene ends were 6 bases for V and 7 bases for J; bases not matched to a gene: 11. In germline, CDR1 is LGHDT, CDR2 YNNKEL (reference sequence). The CDR3 DNA follows: TGTGCCAGCAGTCCTACTAGCGGAGGGGGTAATGAGCAGTTCTTC. Translation: CASSPTSGGGNEQFF.

This chain uses TRBV29-1 with TRBJ1-1, with TRBD1 matching over 8 bases. Trimming at V came to 2 bases and at J to 5 bases, leaving 4 bases not matched to a gene. This CDR3 is built from 13 residues. Looked up from germline, CDR1 is SQVTM and CDR2 is ANQGSEA. Here the CDR3 DNA reads TGCAGCGTTGAATCAGGGGGCCGGACTGAAGCTTTCTTT. This gives the protein CSVESGGRTEAFF.

The chain is built from TRBV29-1 and TRBJ2-1, with a possible D match to TRBD2 (6 bases). Germline V gene sequence: CDR1 SQVTM, CDR2 ANQGSEA. V lost 6 bases and J lost 4, with 16 bases in between. The CDR3 covers 14 residues. The CDR3 loop is CSVATGLIYNEQFF. CDR3 sequence (DNA): TGCAGCGTCGCGACGGGACTCATATACAATGAGCAGTTCTTC.